This TCR beta chain came from a study of CD8 T cells in Susac syndrome. The study, taken as a whole, reports: Regarding the TCR sequencing and HLA analysis, the study admitted that a relatively small number of individuals were involved.

cDNA came from about 0.46 to 1 ug RNA primed by random hexamers. Amplification of TCR beta CDR3 used immunoSEQ multiplex PCR across 54 Vbeta and 13 Jbeta. MiXCR was run by TCRdb on the immunoSEQ multiplex PCR reads, yielding one entry per CDR3 protein. The sample has a few hundred thousand distinct CDR3 sequences, around 92% seen once. In the case of this clonotype: Its specificity is not known.

CD8+ and CD4+ T cells circulating in blood were sequenced for TCR beta. The multiple sclerosis controls consisted of treatment-naive patients with relapsing-remitting disease, either stable or active. V was pared by 6 bases and J by 4 bases, with 14 bases of the junction left unmatched. CDR1 SEHNR and CDR2 FQNEAQ come from the germline V gene (reference sequence). This CDR3 region has 18 residues. The V gene is TRBV7-9, the J gene TRBJ2-3; 12 bases line up with TRBD1. The receptor's source is a human donor with multiple sclerosis. The sample taken for sequencing was CD4+ T cells from PBMCs. The CDR3 coding sequence is TGTGCCAGCAGTCCGAGGGGACAGGGGGCGATCTTCTCAGATACGCAGTATTTT. It translates to CASSPRGQGAIFSDTQYF.